This TCR beta chain comes out of a study of identical twins. The length of the CDR3 is 16 residues. The germline V gene encodes CDR1 SGHDN and CDR2 FVKESK. V was clipped by 0 bases and J by 2 bases, with 11 bases between them. This clonotype has at least ten counts. In TCRdb, the 5' RACE reads were re-called with MiXCR into one record per CDR3 protein. Among around 670,000 distinct CDR3 sequences listed, around 6.1% were seen once. This chain links TRBV14 with TRBJ2-1; D is ambiguous. The clonotype originates from a man younger than 30 in good health. The specimen sequenced was naive T cells sorted from blood. CDR3 DNA sequence: TGTGCCAGCAGCCAAGATATAGGGTTCCCCTACAATGAGCAGTTCTTC. This translates into CASSQDIGFPYNEQFF.